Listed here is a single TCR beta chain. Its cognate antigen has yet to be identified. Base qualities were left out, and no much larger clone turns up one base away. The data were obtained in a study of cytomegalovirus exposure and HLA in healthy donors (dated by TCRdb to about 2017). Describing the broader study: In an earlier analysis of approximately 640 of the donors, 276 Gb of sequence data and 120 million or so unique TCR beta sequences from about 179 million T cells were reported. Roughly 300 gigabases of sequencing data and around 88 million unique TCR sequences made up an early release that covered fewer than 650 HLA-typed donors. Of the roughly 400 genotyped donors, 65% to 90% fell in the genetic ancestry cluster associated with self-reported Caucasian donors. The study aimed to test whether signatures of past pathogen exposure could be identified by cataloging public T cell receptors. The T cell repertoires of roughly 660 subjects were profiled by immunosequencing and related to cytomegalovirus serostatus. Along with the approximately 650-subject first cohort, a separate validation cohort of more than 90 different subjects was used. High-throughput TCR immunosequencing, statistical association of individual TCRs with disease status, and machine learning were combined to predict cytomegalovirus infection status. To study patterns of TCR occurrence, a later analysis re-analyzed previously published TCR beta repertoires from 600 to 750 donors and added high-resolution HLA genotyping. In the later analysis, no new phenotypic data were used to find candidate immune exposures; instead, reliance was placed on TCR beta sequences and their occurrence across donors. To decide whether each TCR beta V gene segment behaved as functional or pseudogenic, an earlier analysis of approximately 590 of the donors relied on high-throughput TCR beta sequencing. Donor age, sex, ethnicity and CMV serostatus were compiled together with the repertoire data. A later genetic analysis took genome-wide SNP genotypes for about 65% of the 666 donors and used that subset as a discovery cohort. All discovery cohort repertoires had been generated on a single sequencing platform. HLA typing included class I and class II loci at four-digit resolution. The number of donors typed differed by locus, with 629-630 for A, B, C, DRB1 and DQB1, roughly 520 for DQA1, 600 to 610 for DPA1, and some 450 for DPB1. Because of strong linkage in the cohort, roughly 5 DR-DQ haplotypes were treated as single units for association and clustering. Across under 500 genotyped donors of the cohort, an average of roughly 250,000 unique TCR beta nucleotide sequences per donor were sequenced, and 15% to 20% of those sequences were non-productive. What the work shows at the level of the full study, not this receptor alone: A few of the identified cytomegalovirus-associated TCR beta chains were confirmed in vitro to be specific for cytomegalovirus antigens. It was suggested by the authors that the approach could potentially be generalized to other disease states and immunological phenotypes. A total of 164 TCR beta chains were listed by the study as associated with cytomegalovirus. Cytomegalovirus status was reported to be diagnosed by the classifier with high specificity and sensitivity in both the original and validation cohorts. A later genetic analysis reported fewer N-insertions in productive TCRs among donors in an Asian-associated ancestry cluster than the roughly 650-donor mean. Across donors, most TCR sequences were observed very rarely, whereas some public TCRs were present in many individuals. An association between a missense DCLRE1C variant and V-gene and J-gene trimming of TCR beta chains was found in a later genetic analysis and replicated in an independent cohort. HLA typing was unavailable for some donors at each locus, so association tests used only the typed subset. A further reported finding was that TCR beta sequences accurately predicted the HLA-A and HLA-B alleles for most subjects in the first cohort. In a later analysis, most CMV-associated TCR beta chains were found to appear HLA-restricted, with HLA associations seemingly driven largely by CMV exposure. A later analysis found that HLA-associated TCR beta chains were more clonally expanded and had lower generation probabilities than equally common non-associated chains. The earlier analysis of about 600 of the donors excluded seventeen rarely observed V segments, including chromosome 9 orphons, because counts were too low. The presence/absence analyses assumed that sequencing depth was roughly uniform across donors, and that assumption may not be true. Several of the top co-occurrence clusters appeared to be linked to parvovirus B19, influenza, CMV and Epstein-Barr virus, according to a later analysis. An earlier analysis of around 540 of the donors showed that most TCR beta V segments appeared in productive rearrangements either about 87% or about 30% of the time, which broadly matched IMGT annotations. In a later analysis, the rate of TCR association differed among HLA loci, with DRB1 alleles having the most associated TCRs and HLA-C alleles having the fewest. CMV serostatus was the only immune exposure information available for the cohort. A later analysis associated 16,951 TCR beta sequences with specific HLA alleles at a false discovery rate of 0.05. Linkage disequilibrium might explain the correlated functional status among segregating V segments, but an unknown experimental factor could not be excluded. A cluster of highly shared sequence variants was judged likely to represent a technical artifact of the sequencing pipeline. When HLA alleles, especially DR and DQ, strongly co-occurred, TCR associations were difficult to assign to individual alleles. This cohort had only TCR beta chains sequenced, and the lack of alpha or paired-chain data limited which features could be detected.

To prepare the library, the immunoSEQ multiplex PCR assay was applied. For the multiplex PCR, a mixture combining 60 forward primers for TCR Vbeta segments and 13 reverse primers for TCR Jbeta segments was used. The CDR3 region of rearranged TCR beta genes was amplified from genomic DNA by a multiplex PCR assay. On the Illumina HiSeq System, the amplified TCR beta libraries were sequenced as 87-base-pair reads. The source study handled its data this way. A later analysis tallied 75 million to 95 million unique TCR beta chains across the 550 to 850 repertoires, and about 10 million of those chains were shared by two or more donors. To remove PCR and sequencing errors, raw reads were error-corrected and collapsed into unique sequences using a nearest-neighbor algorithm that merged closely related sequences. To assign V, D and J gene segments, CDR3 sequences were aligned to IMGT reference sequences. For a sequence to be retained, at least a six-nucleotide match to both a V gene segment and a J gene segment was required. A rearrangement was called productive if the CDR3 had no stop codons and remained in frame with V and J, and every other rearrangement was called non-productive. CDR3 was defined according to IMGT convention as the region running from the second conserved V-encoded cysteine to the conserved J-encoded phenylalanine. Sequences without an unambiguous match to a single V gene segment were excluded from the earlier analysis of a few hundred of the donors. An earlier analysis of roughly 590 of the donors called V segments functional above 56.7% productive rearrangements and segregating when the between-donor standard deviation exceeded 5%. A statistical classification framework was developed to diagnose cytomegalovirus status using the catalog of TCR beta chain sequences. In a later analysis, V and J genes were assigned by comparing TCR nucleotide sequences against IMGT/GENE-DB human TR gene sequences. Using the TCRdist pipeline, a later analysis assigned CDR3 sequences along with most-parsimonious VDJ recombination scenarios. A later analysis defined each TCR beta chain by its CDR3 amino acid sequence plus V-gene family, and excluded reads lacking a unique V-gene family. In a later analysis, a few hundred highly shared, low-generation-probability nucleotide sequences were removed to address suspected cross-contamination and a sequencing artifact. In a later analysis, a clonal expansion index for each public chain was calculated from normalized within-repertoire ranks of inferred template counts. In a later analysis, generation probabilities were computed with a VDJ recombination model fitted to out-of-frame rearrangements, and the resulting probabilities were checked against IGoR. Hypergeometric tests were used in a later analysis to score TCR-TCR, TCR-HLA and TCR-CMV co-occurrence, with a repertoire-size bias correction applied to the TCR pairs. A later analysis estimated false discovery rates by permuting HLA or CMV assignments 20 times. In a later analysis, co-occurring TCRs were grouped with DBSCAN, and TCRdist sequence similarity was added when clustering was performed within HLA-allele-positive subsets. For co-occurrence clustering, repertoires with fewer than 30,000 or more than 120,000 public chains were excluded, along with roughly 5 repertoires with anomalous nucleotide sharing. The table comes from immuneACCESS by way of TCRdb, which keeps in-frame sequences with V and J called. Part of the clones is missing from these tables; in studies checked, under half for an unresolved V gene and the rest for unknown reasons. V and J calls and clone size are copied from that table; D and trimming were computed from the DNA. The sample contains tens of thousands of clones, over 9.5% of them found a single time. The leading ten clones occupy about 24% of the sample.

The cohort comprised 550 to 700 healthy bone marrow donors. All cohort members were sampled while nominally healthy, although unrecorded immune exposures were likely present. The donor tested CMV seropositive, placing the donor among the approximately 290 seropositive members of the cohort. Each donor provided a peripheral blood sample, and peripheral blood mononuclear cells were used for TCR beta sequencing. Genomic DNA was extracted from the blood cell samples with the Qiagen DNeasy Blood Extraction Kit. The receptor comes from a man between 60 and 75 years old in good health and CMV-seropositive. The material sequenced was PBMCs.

The DNA reads TGTGCCAGCAAAGGAGGGGATATAACAGATACGCAGTATTTT. This yields the protein CASKGGDITDTQYF. The sequence joins TRBV27 to TRBJ2-3; the D gene is possibly TRBD2, with 6 bases matching. V lost 7 bases and J lost 3 bases; the stretch between them is 14 bases long. The CDR3 runs 14 residues from the cysteine to the phenylalanine. Just CDR3 DNA is preserved here, 42 bases in frame from base 1. The germline V gene (reference sequence) yields MNHEY for CDR1 and SMNVEV for CDR2.